This is a list of T cell receptor beta chains from one sample in a study of CD8 T cells in ankylosing spondylitis. TCRdb reprocessed the 5' RACE reads via MiXCR and lists one record per CDR3 protein. The table includes 350,000 to 450,000 distinct CDR3 sequences, about 20% detected once. The sequenced sample was blood, either unsorted or a sorted T cell fraction (not recorded which). The receptor source for this set is a male donor with ankylosing spondylitis or in good health (not recorded which). The conserved cysteine and the conserved F or W are not part of the CDR3 here. The order of the fields is V gene, J gene, CDR3 protein.

TRBV7-2,TRBJ2-1,ASSERTGPNNEQF
TRBV4-2,TRBJ2-2,ASSHGLAGTSTGELF
TRBV24-1,TRBJ2-1,ATSGPQGLFSYNEQF
TRBV9,TRBJ2-2,ASSHSPGLAGGHVTGELF
TRBV5-6,TRBJ2-7,ASSLELAGPYEQY
TRBV3-1,TRBJ2-5,ASSLLEAVWTQY
TRBV27,TRBJ2-3,ASSVAGPPGDTQY
TRBV12-3/TRBV12-4,TRBJ1-4,ASSTRDINEKLF
TRBV24-1,TRBJ2-3,ATSEGAGVVTQY
TRBV12-3/TRBV12-4,TRBJ2-1,ASSWDIDEQF